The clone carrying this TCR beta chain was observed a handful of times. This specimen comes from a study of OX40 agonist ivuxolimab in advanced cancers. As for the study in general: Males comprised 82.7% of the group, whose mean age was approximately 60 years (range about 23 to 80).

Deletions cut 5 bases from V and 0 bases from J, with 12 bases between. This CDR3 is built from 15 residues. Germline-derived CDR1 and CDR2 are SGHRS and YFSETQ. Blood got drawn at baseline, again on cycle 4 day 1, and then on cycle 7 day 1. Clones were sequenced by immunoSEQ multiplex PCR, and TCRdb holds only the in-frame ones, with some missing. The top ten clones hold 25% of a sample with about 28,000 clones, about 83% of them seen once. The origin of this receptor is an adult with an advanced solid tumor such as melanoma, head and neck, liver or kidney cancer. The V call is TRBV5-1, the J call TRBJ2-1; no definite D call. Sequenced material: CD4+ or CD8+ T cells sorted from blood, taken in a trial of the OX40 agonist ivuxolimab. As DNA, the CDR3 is TGCGCCAGCAGGGTCGGAGAGAGCTCCTACAATGAGCAGTTCTTC. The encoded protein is CASRVGESSYNEQFF.